This T cell receptor beta chain is drawn from a study of vaccination and CD4 T cells after COVID-19. Study-wide background: Convalescent participants consisted of six males and four females, two being Hispanic.

V gave up 3 bases and J gave up 3 bases, with 16 bases separating them. CDR1 and CDR2 from the germline V gene are DFQATT and SNEGSKA (reference sequence). This CDR3 contains 15 residues. This clonotype was counted a few times. Its specificity is unknown. CD4+ T cells that had been cultured provided DNA sequenced with the Oncomine TCR Beta short-read assay. TCRdb ran MiXCR on the PCR reads and lists one entry per CDR3 protein. Found here are tens of thousands of distinct CDR3 sequences, under 55% of them singletons; the top ten hold 3.5% to 6%. Regarding treatment: roughly 11-day PBMC culture with coronavirus spike peptide pools or control peptides (ViraFEST assay).

This sequence was found in a human donor who had recovered from COVID-19. The source material was CD4+ T cells from blood, cultured in vitro. The chain employs TRBV20-1 and TRBJ2-3; D perhaps matches TRBD2 (6 bases). The CDR3 reads CSASSAGSHTDTQYF. The CDR3 DNA sequence: TGCAGTGCTAGCAGTGCGGGGTCTCATACAGATACGCAGTATTTT.